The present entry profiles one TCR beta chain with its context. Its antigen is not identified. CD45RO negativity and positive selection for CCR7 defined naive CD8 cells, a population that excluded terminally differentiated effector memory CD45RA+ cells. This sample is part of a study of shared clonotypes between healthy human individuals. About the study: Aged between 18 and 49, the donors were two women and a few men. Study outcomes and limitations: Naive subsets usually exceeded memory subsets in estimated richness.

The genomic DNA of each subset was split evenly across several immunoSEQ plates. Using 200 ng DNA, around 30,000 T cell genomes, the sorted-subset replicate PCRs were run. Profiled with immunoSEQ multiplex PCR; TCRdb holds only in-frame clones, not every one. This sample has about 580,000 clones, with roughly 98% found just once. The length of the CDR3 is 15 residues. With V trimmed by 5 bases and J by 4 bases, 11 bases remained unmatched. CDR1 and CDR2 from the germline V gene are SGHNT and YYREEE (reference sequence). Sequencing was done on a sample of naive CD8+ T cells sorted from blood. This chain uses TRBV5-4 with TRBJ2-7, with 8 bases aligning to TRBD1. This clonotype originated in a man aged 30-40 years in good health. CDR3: CASSLAAGGSYEQYF. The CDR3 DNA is TGTGCCAGCAGTCTGGCGGCAGGGGGCAGTTACGAGCAGTACTTC.